This T cell receptor beta chain was sequenced during a study of blood T cell repertoires in COVID-19. V was cut by 3 bases and J by 8 bases, with 10 bases left in between. Germline values: CDR1 KGHDR, CDR2 SFDVKD. The CDR3 consists of 13 residues. TCRdb keeps only in-frame clones here, not all; method: immunoSEQ multiplex PCR. This table has 80,000 or so clones, about 86% appearing once. The sample was peripheral blood. The TCR was taken from a human donor in a cohort sampled during active COVID-19. V gene TRBV24-1 combines with J gene TRBJ2-1, with D maybe TRBD1 (6 bases). The CDR3 region is CATSDRQGYEQFF. The CDR3 DNA is TGTGCCACCAGTGATCGTCAGGGGTATGAGCAGTTCTTC.